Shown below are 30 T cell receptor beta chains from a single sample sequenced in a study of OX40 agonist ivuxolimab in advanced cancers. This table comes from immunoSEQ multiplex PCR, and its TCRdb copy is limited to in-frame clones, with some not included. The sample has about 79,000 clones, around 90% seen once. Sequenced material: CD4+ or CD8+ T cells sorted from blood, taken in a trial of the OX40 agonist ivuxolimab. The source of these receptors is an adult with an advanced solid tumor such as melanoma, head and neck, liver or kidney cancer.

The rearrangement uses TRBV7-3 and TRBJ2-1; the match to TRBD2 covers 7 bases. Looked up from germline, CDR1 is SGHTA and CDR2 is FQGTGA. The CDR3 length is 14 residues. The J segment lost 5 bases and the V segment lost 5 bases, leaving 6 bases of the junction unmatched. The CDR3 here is CASSPASGNNEQFF. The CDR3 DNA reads TGTGCCAGCAGCCCAGCCAGCGGGAACAATGAGCAGTTCTTC.

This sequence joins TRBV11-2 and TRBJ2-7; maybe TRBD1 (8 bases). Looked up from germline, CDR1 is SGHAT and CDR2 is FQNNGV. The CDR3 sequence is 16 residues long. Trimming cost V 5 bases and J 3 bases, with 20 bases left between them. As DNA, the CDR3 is TGTGCCAGCAGCACATACAGGGGGGAGGGTTTCTACGAGCAGTACTTC. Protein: CASSTYRGEGFYEQYF.

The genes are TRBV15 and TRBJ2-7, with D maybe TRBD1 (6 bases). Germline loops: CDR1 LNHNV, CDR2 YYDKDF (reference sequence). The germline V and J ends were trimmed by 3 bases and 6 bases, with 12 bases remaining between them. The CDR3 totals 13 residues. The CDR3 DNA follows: TGTGCCACCAGCAGGGGACACGAGGGCGAGCAGTACTTC. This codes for CATSRGHEGEQYF.

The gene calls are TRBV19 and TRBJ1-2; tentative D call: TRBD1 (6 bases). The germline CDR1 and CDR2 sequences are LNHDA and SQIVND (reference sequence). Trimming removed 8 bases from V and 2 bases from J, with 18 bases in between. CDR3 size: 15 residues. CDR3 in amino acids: CASHPRGRGNYGYTF. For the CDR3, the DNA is TGTGCCAGTCACCCTCGGGGCAGGGGAAACTATGGCTACACCTTC.

CDR3 loop: CASSFGTGGQPQHF. CDR3 in DNA: TGTGCCAGCAGTTTCGGGACAGGTGGTCAGCCCCAGCATTTT. The chain has TRBV6-5 and TRBJ1-5; 8 nucleotides agree with TRBD1. Trimming cost V 4 bases and J 6 bases; bases outside gene matches: 5. This CDR3 contains 14 residues. Germline loops: CDR1 MNHEY, CDR2 SVGAGI.

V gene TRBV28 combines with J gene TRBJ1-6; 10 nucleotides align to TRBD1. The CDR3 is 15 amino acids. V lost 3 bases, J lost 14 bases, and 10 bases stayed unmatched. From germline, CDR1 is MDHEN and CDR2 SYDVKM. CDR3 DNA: TGTGCCAGCAGTTTTCCCGGGACAGGGGTTAAGGCCCTCCACTTT. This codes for CASSFPGTGVKALHF.

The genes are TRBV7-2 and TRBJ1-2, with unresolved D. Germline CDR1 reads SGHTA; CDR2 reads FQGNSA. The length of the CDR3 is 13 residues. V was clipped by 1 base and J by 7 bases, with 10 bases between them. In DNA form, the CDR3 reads TGTGCCAGCAGCTTAGGAACCATAAGTGGCTACACCTTC. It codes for CASSLGTISGYTF.

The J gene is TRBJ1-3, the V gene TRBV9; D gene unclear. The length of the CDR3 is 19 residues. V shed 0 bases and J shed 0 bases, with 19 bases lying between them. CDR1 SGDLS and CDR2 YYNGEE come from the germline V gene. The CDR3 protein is CASSVEAWASRNSGNTIYF. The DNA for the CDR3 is TGTGCCAGCAGCGTAGAGGCTTGGGCCAGTCGAAACTCTGGAAACACCATATATTTT.

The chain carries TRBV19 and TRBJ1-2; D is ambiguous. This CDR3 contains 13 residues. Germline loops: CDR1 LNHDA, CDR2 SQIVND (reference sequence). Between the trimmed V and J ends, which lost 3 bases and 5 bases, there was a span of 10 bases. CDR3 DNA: TGTGCCAGTAGTATTGGTCGGTATTATGGCTACACCTTC. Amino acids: CASSIGRYYGYTF.

CDR3 residues: CASRGIGSYEQYF. CDR3 nucleotides: TGTGCCAGCAGGGGTATCGGATCCTACGAGCAGTACTTC. The J gene is TRBJ2-7, the V gene TRBV5-4, with no clear D. From germline, CDR1 is SGHNT and CDR2 YYREEE (reference sequence). The CDR3 runs 13 residues. Trimming pared 5 bases from V and 1 base from J, leaving 10 bases between.

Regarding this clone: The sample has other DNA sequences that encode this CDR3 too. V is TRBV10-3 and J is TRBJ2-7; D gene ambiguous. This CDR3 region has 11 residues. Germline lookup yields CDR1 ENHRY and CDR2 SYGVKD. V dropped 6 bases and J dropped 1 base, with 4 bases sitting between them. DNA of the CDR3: TGTGCCATCAGCGGATCCTACGAGCAGTACTTC. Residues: CAISGSYEQYF.

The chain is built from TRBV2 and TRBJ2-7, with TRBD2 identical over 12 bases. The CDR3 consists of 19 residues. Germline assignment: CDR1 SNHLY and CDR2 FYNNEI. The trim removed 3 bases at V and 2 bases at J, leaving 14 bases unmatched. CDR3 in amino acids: CASSEFATSGRFLPYEQYF. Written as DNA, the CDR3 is TGTGCCAGCAGTGAGTTTGCGACTAGCGGGAGATTTCTCCCCTACGAGCAGTACTTC.

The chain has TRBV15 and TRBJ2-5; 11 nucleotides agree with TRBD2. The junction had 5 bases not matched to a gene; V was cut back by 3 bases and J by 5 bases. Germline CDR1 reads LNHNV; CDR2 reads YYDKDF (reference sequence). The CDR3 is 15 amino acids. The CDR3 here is CATSRLAGGWETQYF. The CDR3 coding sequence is TGTGCCACCAGCAGGCTAGCGGGAGGCTGGGAGACCCAGTACTTC. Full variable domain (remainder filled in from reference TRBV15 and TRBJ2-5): DAMVIQNPRYQVTQFGKPVTLSCSQTLNHNVMYWYQQKSSQAPKLLFHYYDKDFNNEADTPDNFQSRRPNTSFCFLDIRSPGLGDTAMYLCATSRLAGGWETQYFGPGTRLLVL.

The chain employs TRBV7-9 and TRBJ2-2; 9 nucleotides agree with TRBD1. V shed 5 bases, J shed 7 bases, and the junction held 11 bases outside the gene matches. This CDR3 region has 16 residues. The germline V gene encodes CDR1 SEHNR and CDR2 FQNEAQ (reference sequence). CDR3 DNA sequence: TGTGCCAGCAGCCGGAGGACAGGGGTGACCGGCGGGGAGCTGTTTTTT. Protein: CASSRRTGVTGGELFF.

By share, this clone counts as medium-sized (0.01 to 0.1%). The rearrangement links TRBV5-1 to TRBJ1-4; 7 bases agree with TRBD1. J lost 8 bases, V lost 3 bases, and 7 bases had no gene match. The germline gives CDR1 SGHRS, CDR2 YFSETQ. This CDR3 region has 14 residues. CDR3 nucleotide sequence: TGCGCCAGCAGCTCCGGGACAGATACCGAAAAACTGTTTTTT. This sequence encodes CASSSGTDTEKLFF.

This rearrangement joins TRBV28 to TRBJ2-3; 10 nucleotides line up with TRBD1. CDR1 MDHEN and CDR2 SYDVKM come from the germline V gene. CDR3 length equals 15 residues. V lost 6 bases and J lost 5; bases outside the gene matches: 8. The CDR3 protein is CASRPGQGLRDTQYF. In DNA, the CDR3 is TGTGCCAGCAGGCCGGGACAGGGGTTGAGAGATACGCAGTATTTT.

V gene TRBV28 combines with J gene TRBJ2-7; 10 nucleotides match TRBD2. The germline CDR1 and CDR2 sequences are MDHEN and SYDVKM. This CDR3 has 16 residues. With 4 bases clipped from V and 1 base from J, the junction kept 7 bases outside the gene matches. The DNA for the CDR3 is TGTGCCAGCAGTTCTGTTAGCGGGAGGTCGTCCTACGAGCAGTACTTC. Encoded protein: CASSSVSGRSSYEQYF.

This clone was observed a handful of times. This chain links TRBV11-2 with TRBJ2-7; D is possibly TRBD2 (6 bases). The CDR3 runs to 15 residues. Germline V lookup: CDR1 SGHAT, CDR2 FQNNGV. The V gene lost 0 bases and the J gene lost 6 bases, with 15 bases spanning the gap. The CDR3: CASSLERDQGLEQYF. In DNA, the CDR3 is TGTGCCAGCAGCTTAGAGCGGGACCAGGGACTCGAGCAGTACTTC. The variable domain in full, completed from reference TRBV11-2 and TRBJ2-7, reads EAGVAQSPRYKIIEKRQSVAFWCNPISGHATLYWYQQILGQGPKLLIQFQNNGVVDDSQLPKDRFSAERLKGVDSTLKIQPAKLEDSAVYLCASSLERDQGLEQYFGPGTRLTVT.

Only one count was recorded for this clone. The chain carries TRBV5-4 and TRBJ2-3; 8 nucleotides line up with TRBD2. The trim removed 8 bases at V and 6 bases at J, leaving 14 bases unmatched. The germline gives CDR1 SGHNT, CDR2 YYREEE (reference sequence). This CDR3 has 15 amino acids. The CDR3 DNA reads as TGTGCCAGTCCGGGGACTAGGGGGATGTCGGATACGCAGTATTTT. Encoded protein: CASPGTRGMSDTQYF.

CDR3: CASSSRPTGELFF. In DNA form, the CDR3 reads TGTGCCAGCAGCTCCCGCCCCACCGGGGAGCTGTTTTTT. V is TRBV11-3 and J is TRBJ2-2, with D unclear. The V and J ends lost 4 bases and 4 bases respectively, with 7 bases between them. Germline lookup yields CDR1 SGHNT and CDR2 YENEEA. The CDR3 is 13 amino acids.

The CDR3: CAIRRATGTSGHNEQFF. The CDR3 nucleotides read TGTGCCATCCGTCGGGCCACCGGGACTAGCGGACACAATGAGCAGTTCTTC. The rearrangement uses TRBV10-3 and TRBJ2-1, with 11 bases matching TRBD2. V lost 8 bases to trimming and J lost 5 bases; unmatched junction nucleotides: 14. The germline CDR1 and CDR2 sequences are ENHRY and SYGVKD. This CDR3 is built from 17 residues.

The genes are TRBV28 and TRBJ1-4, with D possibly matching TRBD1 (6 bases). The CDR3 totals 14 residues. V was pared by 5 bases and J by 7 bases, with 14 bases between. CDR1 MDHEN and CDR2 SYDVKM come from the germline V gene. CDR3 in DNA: TGTGCCAGCAGTCCCGGGGGCGCGGGTGAAAAACTGTTTTTT. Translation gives CASSPGGAGEKLFF.

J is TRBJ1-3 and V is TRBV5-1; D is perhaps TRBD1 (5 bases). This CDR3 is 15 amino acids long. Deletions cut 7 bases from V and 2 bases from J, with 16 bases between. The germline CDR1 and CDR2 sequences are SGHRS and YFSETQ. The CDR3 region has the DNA TGCGCCAGCGGACATTCTGGGGGGACTGGAAACACCATATATTTT. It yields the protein CASGHSGGTGNTIYF.

In nucleotides, the CDR3 is TGCGCCAGCAGCTTGGCACTCAATGAGCAGTTCTTC. Protein sequence: CASSLALNEQFF. The chain joins TRBV5-1 to TRBJ2-1; D remains ambiguous. The CDR3 sequence is 12 residues long. Trimming shortened V by 0 bases and J by 6 bases, and 4 bases separated the two germline ends. Germline V gene data show CDR1 as SGHRS and CDR2 as YFSETQ.

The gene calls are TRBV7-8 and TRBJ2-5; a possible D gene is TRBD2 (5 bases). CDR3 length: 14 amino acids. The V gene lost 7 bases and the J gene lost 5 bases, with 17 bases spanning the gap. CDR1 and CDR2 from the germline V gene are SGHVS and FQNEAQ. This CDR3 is CASTRGGVVETQYF. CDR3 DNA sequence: TGTGCCAGCACCCGGGGTGGGGTTGTGGAGACCCAGTACTTC.

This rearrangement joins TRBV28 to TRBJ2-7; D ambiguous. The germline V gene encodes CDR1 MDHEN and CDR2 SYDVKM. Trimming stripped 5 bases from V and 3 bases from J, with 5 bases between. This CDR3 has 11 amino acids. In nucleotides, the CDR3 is TGTGCCAGCAGTGAAAACTACGAGCAGTACTTC. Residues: CASSENYEQYF.

CDR3 sequence reads: CASKDQGASNQPQHF. The CDR3 bases are TGTGCCAGCAAAGACCAGGGGGCATCGAATCAGCCCCAGCATTTT. The V gene is TRBV2, the J gene TRBJ1-5, with 8 bases lining up with TRBD1. CDR3 length: 15 amino acids. V dropped 7 bases and J dropped 4; count of bases not matched to a gene: 9. Germline values: CDR1 SNHLY, CDR2 FYNNEI.

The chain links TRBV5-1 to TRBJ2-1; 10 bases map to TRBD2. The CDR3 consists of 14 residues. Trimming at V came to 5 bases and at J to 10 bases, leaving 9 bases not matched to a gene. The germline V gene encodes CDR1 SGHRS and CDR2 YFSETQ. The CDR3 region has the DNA TGCGCCAGCAGTCGGCTAGCGGGAGCCCAGGAGCAGTTCTTC. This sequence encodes CASSRLAGAQEQFF.

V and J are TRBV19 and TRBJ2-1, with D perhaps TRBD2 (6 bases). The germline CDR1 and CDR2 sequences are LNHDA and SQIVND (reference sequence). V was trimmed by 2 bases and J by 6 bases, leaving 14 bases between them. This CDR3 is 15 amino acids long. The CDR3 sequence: CASSIYSGLTNEQFF. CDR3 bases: TGTGCCAGTAGTATATATAGCGGCTTGACCAATGAGCAGTTCTTC.

CDR3 amino acids: CASSYLGEKLFF. The CDR3 DNA sequence: TGTGCCAGCAGTTACCTAGGGGAAAAACTGTTTTTT. The chain uses TRBV6-5 and TRBJ1-4; D not certain. The germline V gene encodes CDR1 MNHEY and CDR2 SVGAGI. Trimming stripped 2 bases from V and 8 bases from J, with 6 bases between. There are 12 residues in the CDR3.